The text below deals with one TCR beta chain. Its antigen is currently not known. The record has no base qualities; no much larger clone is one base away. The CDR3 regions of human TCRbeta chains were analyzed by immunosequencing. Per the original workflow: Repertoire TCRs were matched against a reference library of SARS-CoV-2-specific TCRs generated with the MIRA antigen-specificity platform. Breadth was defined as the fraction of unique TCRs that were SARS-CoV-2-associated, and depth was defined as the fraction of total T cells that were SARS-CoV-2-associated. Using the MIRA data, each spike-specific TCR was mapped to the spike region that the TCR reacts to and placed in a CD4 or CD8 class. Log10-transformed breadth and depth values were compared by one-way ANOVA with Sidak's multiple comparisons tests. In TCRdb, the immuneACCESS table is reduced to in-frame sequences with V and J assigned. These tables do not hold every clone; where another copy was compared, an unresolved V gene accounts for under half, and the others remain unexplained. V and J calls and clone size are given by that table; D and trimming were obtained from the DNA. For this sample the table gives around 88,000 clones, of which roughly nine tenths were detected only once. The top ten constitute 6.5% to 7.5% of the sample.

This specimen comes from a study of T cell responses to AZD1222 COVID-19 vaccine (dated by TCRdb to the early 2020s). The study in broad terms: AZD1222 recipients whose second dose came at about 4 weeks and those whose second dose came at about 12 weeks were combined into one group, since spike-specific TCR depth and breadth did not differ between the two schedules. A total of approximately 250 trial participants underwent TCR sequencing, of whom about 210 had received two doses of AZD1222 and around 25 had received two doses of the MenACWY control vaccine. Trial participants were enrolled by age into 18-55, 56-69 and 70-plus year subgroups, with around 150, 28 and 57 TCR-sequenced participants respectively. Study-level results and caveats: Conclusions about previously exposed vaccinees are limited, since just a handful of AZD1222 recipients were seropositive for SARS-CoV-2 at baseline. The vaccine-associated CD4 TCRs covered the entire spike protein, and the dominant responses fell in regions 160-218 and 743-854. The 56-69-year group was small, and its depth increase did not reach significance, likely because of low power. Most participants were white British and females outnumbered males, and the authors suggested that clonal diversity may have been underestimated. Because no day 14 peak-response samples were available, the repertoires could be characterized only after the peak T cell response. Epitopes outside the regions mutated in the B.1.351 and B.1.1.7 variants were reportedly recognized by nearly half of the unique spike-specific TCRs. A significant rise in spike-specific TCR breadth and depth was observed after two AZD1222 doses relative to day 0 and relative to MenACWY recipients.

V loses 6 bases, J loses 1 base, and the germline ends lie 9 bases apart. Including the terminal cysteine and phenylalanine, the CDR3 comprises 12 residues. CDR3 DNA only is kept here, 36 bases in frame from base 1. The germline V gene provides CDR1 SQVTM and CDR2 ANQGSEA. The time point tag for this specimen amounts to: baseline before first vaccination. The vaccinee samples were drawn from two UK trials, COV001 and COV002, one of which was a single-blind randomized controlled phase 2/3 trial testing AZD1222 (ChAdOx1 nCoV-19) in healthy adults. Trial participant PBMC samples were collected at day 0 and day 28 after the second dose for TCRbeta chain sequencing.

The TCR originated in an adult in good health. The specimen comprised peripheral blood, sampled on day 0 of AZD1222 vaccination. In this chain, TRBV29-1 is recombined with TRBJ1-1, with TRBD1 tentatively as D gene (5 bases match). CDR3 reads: CSVRGPNTEAFF. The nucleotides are TGCAGCGTCCGGGGCCCGAACACTGAAGCTTTCTTT. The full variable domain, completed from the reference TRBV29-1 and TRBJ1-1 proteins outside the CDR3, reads SAVISQKPSRDICQRGTSLTIQCQVDSQVTMMFWYRQQPGQSLTLIATANQGSEATYESGFVIDKFPISRPNLTFSTLTVSNMSPEDSSIYLCSVRGPNTEAFFGQGTRLTVV.